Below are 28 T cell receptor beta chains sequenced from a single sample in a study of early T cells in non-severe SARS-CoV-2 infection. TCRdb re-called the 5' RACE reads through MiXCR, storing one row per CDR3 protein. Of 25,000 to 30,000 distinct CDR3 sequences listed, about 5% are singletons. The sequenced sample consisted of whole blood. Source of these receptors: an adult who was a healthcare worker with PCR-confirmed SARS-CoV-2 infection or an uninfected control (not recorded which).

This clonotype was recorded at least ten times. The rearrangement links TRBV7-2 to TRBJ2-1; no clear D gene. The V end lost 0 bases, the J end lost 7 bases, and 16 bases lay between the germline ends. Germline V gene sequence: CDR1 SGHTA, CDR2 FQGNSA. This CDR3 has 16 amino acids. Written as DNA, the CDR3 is TGTGCCAGCAGCTTAGCGCTAGATTCGGCCCGGAATGAGCAGTTCTTC. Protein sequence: CASSLALDSARNEQFF.

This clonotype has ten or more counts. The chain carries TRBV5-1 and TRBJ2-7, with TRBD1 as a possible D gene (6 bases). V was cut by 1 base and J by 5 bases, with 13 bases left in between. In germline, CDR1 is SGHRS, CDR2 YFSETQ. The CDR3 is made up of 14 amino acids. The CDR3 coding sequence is TGCGCCAGCAGCTTGTCACAGGGTACCAACGAGCAGTACTTC. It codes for CASSLSQGTNEQYF.

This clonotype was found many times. The chain's CDR3 is CSVVTGTKQETQYF. The CDR3 DNA reads as TGCAGCGTTGTTACCGGGACAAAACAAGAGACCCAGTACTTC. The J gene is TRBJ2-5, the V gene TRBV29-1, with TRBD1 as a possible D gene (6 bases). Germline CDR1 SQVTM, CDR2 ANQGSEA. V was pared by 4 bases and J by 2 bases, with 14 bases between. This CDR3 comprises 14 residues.

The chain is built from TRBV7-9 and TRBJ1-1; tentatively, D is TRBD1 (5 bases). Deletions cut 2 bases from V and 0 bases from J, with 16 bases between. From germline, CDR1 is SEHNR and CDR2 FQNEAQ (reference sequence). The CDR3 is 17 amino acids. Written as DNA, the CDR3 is TGTGCCAGCAGCTTAACGGGTTCTCAGGGTATGAACACTGAAGCTTTCTTT. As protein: CASSLTGSQGMNTEAFF.

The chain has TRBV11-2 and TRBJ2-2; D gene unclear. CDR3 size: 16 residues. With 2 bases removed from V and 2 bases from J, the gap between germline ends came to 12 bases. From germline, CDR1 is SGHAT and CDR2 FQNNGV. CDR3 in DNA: TGTGCCAGCAGCTTAAGGAGCAGATCTAACACCGGGGAGCTGTTTTTT. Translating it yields CASSLRSRSNTGELFF.

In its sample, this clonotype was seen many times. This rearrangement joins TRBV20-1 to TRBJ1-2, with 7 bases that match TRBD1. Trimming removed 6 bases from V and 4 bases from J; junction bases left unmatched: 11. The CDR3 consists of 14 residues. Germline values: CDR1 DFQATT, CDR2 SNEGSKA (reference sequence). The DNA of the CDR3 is TGCAGTGCCAAGCCAGGGGGATCGGGCTATGGCTACACCTTC. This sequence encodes CSAKPGGSGYGYTF.

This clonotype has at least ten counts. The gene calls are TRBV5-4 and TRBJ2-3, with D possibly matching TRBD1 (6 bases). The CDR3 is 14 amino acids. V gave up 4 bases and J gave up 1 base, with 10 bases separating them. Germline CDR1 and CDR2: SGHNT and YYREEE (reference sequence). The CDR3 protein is CASSRDTGTDTQYF. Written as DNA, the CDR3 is TGTGCCAGCAGCCGGGACACCGGCACAGATACGCAGTATTTT.

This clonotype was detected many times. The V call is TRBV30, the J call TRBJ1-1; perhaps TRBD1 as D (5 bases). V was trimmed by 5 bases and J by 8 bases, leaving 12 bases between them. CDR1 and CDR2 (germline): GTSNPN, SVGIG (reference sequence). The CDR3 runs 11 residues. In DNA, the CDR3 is TGTGCCTGGTCCGGGGGAGGGGAAGCTTTCTTT. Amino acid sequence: CAWSGGGEAFF. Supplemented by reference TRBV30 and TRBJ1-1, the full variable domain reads SQTIHQWPATLVQPVGSPLSLECTVEGTSNPNLYWYRQAAGRGLQLLFYSVGIGQISSEVPQNLSASRPQDRQFILSSKKLLLSDSGFYLCAWSGGGEAFFGQGTRLTVV.

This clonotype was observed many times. As DNA, the CDR3 is TGTGCCAGCAGCATGACGGACAGGGTGTATGGCTACACCTTC. Protein sequence: CASSMTDRVYGYTF. V is TRBV21-1 and J is TRBJ1-2; the table assigns TRBD1, which was not confirmed against the DNA. TRBV21-1 has pseudogene status. This CDR3 spans 14 amino acids.

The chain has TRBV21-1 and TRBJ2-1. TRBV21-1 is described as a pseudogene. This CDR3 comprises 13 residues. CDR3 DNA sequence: TGTGCCAGCAGCAGAAAGGACCGCAATGAGCAGTTCTTC. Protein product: CASSRKDRNEQFF.

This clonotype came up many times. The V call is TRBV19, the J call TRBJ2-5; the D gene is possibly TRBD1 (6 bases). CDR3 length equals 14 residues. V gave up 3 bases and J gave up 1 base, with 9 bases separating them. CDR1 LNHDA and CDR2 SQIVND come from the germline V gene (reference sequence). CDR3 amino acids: CASSIRGPQETQYF. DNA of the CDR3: TGTGCCAGTAGTATCAGGGGTCCCCAAGAGACCCAGTACTTC.

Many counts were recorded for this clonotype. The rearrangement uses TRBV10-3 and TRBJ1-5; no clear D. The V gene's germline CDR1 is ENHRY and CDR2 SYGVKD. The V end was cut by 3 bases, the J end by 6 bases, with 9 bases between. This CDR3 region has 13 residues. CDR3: CAISDWEGQPQHF. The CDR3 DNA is TGTGCCATCAGTGATTGGGAAGGTCAGCCCCAGCATTTT.

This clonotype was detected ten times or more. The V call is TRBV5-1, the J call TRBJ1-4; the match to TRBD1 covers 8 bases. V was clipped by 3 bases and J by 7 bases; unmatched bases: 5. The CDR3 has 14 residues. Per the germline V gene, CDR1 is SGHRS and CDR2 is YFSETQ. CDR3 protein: CASSSQGAGEKLFF. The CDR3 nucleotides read TGCGCCAGCAGCTCCCAGGGGGCTGGTGAAAAACTGTTTTTT.

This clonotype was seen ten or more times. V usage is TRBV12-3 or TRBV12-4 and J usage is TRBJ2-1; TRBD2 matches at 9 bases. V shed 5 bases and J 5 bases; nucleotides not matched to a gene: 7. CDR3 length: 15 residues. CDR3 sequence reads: CASSDQREANNEQFF. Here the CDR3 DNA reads TGTGCCAGCAGTGATCAGCGGGAGGCTAACAATGAGCAGTTCTTC.

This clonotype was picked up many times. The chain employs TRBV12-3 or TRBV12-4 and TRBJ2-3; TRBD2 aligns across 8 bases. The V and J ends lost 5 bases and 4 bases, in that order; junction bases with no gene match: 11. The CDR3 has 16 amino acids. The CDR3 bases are TGTGCCAGCAGTAACTCACGGGGGGGCTCGTCAGATACGCAGTATTTT. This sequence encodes CASSNSRGGSSDTQYF.

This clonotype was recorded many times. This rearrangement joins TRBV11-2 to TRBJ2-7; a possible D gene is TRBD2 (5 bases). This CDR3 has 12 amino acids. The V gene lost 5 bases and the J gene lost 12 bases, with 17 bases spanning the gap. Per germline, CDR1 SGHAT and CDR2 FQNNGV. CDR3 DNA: TGTGCCAGCAGCCAGGCCGAGGGCCCCCGGTACTTC. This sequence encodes CASSQAEGPRYF. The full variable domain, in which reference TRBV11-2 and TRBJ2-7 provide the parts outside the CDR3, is EAGVAQSPRYKIIEKRQSVAFWCNPISGHATLYWYQQILGQGPKLLIQFQNNGVVDDSQLPKDRFSAERLKGVDSTLKIQPAKLEDSAVYLCASSQAEGPRYFGPGTRLTVT.

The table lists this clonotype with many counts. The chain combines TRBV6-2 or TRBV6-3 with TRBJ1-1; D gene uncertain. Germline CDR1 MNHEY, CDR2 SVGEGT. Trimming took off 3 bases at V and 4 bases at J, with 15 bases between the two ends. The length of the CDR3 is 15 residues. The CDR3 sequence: CASSYETHRGTEAFF. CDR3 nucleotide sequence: TGTGCCAGCAGTTATGAGACACACCGGGGCACTGAAGCTTTCTTT.

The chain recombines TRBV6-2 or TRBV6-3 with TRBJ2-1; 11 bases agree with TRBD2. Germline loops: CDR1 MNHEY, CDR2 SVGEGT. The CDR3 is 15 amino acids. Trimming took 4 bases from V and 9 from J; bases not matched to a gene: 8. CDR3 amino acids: CASSLLAGGPGEQFF. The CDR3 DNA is TGTGCCAGCAGTTTGCTAGCGGGAGGCCCCGGTGAGCAGTTCTTC.

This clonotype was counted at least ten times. The CDR3 DNA reads TGTGCCAGCAGCGTCGCTGACTACGAGCAGTACTTC. Translated: CASSVADYEQYF. The chain employs TRBV11-2 and TRBJ2-7; no reliable D call. Germline V lookup: CDR1 SGHAT, CDR2 FQNNGV. Trimming cost V 5 bases and J 3 bases, with 8 bases left between them. The CDR3 covers 12 residues.

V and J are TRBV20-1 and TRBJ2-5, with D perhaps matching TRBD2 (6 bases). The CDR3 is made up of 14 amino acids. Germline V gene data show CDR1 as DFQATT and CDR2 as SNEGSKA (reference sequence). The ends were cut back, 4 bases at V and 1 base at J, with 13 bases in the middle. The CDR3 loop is CSATGVGAQETQYF. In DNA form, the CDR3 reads TGCAGTGCTACGGGAGTCGGGGCCCAAGAGACCCAGTACTTC.

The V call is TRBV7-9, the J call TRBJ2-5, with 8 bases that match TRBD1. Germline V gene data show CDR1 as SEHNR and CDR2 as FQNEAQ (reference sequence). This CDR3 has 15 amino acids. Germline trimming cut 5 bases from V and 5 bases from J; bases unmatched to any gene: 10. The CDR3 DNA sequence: TGTGCCAGCAGCCAGGGGGCCCTCACGGTTGAGACCCAGTACTTC. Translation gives CASSQGALTVETQYF.

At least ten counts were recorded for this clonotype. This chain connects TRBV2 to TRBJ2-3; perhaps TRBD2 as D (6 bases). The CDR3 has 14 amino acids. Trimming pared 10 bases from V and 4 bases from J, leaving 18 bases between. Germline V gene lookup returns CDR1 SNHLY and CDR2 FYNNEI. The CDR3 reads CATSAGSSADTQYF. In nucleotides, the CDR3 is TGTGCCACCAGCGCGGGGAGTAGCGCAGATACGCAGTATTTT. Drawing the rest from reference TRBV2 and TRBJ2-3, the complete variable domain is EPEVTQTPSHQVTQMGQEVILRCVPISNHLYFYWYRQILGQKVEFLVSFYNNEISEKSEIFDDQFSVERPDGSNFTLKIRSTKLEDSAMYFCATSAGSSADTQYFGPGTRLTVL.

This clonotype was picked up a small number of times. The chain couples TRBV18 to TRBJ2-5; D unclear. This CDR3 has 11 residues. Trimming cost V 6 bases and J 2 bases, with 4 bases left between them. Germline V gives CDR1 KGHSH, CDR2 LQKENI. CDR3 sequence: CASSSQETQYF. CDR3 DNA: TGTGCCAGCTCGTCTCAAGAGACCCAGTACTTC. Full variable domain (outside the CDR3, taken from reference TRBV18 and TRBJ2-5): NAGVMQNPRHLVRRRGQEARLRCSPMKGHSHVYWYRQLPEEGLKFMVYLQKENIIDESGMPKERFSAEFPKEGPSILRIQQVVRGDSAAYFCASSSQETQYFGPGTRLLVL.

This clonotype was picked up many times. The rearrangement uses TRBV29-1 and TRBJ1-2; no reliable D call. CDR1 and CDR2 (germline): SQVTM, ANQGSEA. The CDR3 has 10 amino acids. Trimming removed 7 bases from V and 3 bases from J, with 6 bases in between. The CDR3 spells CSDADYGYTF. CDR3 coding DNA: TGCAGCGACGCAGACTATGGCTACACCTTC. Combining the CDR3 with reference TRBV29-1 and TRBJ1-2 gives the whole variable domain SAVISQKPSRDICQRGTSLTIQCQVDSQVTMMFWYRQQPGQSLTLIATANQGSEATYESGFVIDKFPISRPNLTFSTLTVSNMSPEDSSIYLCSDADYGYTFGSGTRLTVV.

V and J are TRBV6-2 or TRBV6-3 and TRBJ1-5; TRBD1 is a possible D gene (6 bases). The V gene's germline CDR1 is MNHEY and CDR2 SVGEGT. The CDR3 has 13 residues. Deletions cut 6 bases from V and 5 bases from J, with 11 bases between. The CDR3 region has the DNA TGTGCCAGCAGATATACAGGGTATCAGCCCCAGCATTTT. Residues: CASRYTGYQPQHF.

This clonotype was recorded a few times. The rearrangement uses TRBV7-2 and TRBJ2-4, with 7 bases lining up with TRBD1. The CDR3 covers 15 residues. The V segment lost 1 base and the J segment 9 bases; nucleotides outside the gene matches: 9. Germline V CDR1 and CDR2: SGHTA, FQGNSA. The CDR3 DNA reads TGTGCCAGCAGCTTAGATCCCGAACAGGGGAGCATTCAGTACTTC. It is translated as CASSLDPEQGSIQYF. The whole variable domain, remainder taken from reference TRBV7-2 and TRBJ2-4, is GAGVSQSPSNKVTEKGKDVELRCDPISGHTALYWYRQSLGQGLEFLIYFQGNSAPDKSGLPSDRFSAERTGGSVSTLTIQRTQQEDSAVYLCASSLDPEQGSIQYFGAGTRLSVL.

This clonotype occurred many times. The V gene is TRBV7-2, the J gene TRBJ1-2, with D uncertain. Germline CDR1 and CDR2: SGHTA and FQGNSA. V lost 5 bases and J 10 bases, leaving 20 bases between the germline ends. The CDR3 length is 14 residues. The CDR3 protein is CASSMNPSPPHYTF. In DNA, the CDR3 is TGTGCCAGCAGCATGAACCCTTCTCCTCCCCACTACACCTTC.

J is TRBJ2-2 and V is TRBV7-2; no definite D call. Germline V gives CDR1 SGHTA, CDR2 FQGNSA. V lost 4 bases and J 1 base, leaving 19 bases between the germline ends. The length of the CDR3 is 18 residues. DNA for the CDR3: TGTGCCAGCAGCTCCAGCCCAGTGACTGGGATGAACACCGGGGAGCTGTTTTTT. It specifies CASSSSPVTGMNTGELFF.